This TCR beta chain was profiled in a study of T cell clones after liver transplantation. About the study: Samples came pre-transplant, pre-randomization before withdrawal, and post-randomization after withdrawal ended. Study-wide results and caveats: Donor-reactive sequences fell more than third party-reactive ones, suggesting partial deletion.

Germline V gives CDR1 DFQATT, CDR2 SNEGSKA (reference sequence). CDR3 size: 11 residues. Trimming stripped 6 bases from V and 6 bases from J, with 12 bases between. A remark on this clone: Antigen unknown.

Assay: immunoSEQ multiplex PCR; the TCRdb copy retains only in-frame clones and omits some. Among approximately 55,000 clones listed, roughly 70% were seen once. This clonotype originated in a human patient who received a liver transplant. The T cells may partly be graft donor cells. The specimen comprised CD4+ T cells from blood, sampled approximately 54 months after liver transplant. The chain carries TRBV20-1 and TRBJ2-7, with D perhaps TRBD2 (5 bases). Written as DNA, the CDR3 is TGCAGTGCGCGGTCCGGGGTCGAGCAGTACTTC. This sequence encodes CSARSGVEQYF.